This entry lists 5 T cell receptor beta chains sequenced from one sample in a study of T cell changes during pregnancy in multiple sclerosis. The table came from immunoSEQ multiplex PCR; TCRdb's copy has only in-frame clones and leaves some out. The sample holds tens of thousands of clones, roughly 91% seen once. This sample comprised peripheral blood, obtained after pregnancy. Receptors were obtained from a female donor in good health, enrolled as a control in a pregnancy study.

This clone was detected once. The V and J genes are TRBV28 and TRBJ1-1; TRBD1 agrees at 7 bases. Germline V gene data show CDR1 as MDHEN and CDR2 as SYDVKM. The CDR3 runs to 17 residues. V lost 6 bases, J lost 2 bases, and 15 bases stayed unmatched. For the CDR3, the DNA is TGTGCCAGCAGCCTCGACAGGGTAGGGAGGATAAACACTGAAGCTTTCTTT. This encodes CASSLDRVGRINTEAFF.

The chain links TRBV11-3 to TRBJ2-2; tentatively, D is TRBD1 (6 bases). The CDR3 has 14 amino acids. Trimming shortened V by 1 base and J by 4 bases, and 7 bases separated the two germline ends. Germline CDR1 is SGHNT and CDR2 is YENEEA. CDR3 bases: TGTGCCAGCAGCTTAGGCAGGGGCACCGGGGAGCTGTTTTTT. This translates into CASSLGRGTGELFF. Drawing the rest from reference TRBV11-3 and TRBJ2-2, the complete variable domain is EAGVVQSPRYKIIEKKQPVAFWCNPISGHNTLYWYLQNLGQGPELLIRYENEEAVDDSQLPKDRFSAERLKGVDSTLKIQPAELGDSAVYLCASSLGRGTGELFFGEGSRLTVL.

The chain uses TRBV7-8 and TRBJ1-1; tentatively, D is TRBD1 (6 bases). Deletions cut 4 bases from V and 6 bases from J, with 15 bases between. Germline values: CDR1 SGHVS, CDR2 FQNEAQ. The CDR3 has 14 residues. The CDR3 loop is CASSSQGTKAEAFF. In DNA, the CDR3 is TGTGCCAGCAGCTCCCAGGGGACGAAGGCTGAAGCTTTCTTT. The full variable domain, with the rest looked up from reference TRBV7-8 and TRBJ1-1, is GAGVSQSPRYKVAKRGQDVALRCDPISGHVSLFWYQQALGQGPEFLTYFQNEAQLDKSGLPSDRFFAERPEGSVSTLKIQRTQQEDSAVYLCASSSQGTKAEAFFGQGTRLTVV.

The chain recombines TRBV7-9 with TRBJ2-1; D possibly corresponds to TRBD1 (6 bases). Trimming removed 5 bases at V and 0 bases at J, with 14 bases between. Germline CDR1 is SEHNR and CDR2 is FQNEAQ (reference sequence). The CDR3 has 16 amino acids. The CDR3 coding sequence is TGTGCCAGCAGCAGGGACACACCGAGCTCCTACAATGAGCAGTTCTTC. This encodes CASSRDTPSSYNEQFF.

The chain couples TRBV11-2 to TRBJ1-6; TRBD1 matches 7 bases. J was trimmed by 10 bases and V by 1 base; bases with no gene match: 7. The CDR3 loop spans 15 amino acids. Germline CDR1 and CDR2: SGHAT and FQNNGV. As DNA, the CDR3 is TGTGCCAGCAGCTTAGGACTGGGACAGAGGTCACCCCTCCACTTT. Its protein is CASSLGLGQRSPLHF.